These T cell receptor beta chains were read from a single sample in a study of T cells after yellow fever vaccination. TCRdb recomputed calls from the 5' RACE reads with MiXCR, one row per CDR3 protein. The data contain about 58,000 distinct CDR3 sequences, roughly 6.9% of them singletons. Here the sequenced sample was CD8+ T cells sorted from PBMCs, taken on the day of the first yellow fever vaccination. Source of these receptors: a man aged 18 to 29 who received the YFV17D yellow fever vaccine. CDR3s include the opening cysteine and the closing phenylalanine or tryptophan. The D gene is left open where the match is weak. The size entry is marked missing in some rows and otherwise reads once, few, many or a size class.

CDR3 protein	CDR3 DNA	D gene	V gene	J gene	clone size
CASSSRQAYGYTF	TGTGCCAGCAGCTCACGACAGGCCTATGGCTACACCTTC	NA	TRBV7-8	TRBJ1-2	NA
CASSQMRGHPLDNEQFF	TGTGCCAGCAGCCAAATGAGGGGGCACCCCCTAGACAATGAGCAGTTCTTC	TRBD1	TRBV3-1	TRBJ2-1	NA
CDSRSSGLRDTQYF	TGTGACAGCCGGTCGTCAGGCTTAAGGGATACGCAGTATTTT	NA	TRBV11-2	TRBJ2-3	NA
CASSLSGTADSPLHF	TGTGCCAGCAGCCTCTCGGGGACCGCTGATTCACCCCTCCACTTT	NA	TRBV9	TRBJ1-6	many
CASRPRTDLTGELFF	TGCGCCAGCAGACCCAGGACGGACCTCACCGGGGAGCTGTTTTTT	NA	TRBV5-1	TRBJ2-2	NA
CASSYAGLTDTQYF	TGTGCCAGCAGTTACGCAGGTCTCACAGATACGCAGTATTTT	NA	TRBV12-3/TRBV12-4	TRBJ2-3	NA
CASSFLPWGIQETQYF	TGTGCCAGCAGCTTCCTACCTTGGGGAATACAAGAGACCCAGTACTTC	NA	TRBV7-2	TRBJ2-5	NA
CAIQPWATDTQYF	TGTGCCATACAACCGTGGGCCACAGATACGCAGTATTTT	NA	TRBV6-2/TRBV6-3	TRBJ2-3	many
CASSPGTGGSTDTQYF	TGTGCCAGCAGTCCCGGGACTGGAGGGAGCACAGATACGCAGTATTTT	NA	TRBV28	TRBJ2-3	many
CASSTKWGPYGGELFF	TGTGCCAGCAGCACTAAATGGGGGCCATATGGCGGGGAGCTGTTTTTT	NA	TRBV6-1	TRBJ2-2	few
CASQPPGEANGYTF	TGTGCCAGCCAACCGCCAGGGGAAGCGAATGGCTACACCTTC	NA	TRBV6-1	TRBJ1-2	NA
CSVGDGAYGYTF	TGCAGCGTTGGGGATGGGGCCTATGGCTACACCTTC	NA	TRBV29-1	TRBJ1-2	many
CAISTPGGSGELFF	TGTGCCATCAGCACCCCAGGGGGCTCCGGGGAGCTGTTTTTT	TRBD1	TRBV10-3	TRBJ2-2	NA
CASSQPGYGTEAFF	TGTGCCAGCAGCCAACCGGGGTATGGCACTGAAGCTTTCTTT	NA	TRBV4-2	TRBJ1-1	NA
CASSQGGAALSNQPQHF	TGCGCCAGCAGCCAAGGTGGGGCAGCCCTTAGCAATCAGCCCCAGCATTTT	NA	TRBV4-1	TRBJ1-5	many
CASSVGHTSTDTQYF	TGTGCCAGCAGCGTAGGACATACTAGCACAGATACGCAGTATTTT	NA	TRBV7-2	TRBJ2-3	many
CASTGGMNTEAFF	TGTGCCAGTACGGGTGGCATGAACACTGAAGCTTTCTTT	NA	TRBV19	TRBJ1-1	many